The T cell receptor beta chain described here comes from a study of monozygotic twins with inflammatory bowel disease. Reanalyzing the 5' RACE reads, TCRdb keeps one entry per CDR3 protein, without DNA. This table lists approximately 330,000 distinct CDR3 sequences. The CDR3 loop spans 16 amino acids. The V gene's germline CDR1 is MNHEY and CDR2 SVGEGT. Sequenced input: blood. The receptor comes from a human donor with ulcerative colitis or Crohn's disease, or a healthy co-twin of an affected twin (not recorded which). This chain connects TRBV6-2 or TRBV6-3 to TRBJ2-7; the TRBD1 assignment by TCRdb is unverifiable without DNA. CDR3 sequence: CASSYSYGTGGSEQYF.